A single sample gave rise to the 4 T cell receptor beta chains below, sequenced in a study of shared clonotypes between healthy human individuals. The assay was immunoSEQ multiplex PCR, and TCRdb's table has in-frame clones only and misses some. The sample has around 750,000 clones, roughly 70% seen once; the top ten hold approximately 1.8%. The specimen was memory CD4+ T cells sorted from blood. Subset given: CD45RA-negative fraction. Receptor source: a woman aged 25 to 45 in good health.

The chain is built from TRBV5-1 and TRBJ2-3, with D perhaps TRBD1 (6 bases). This CDR3 comprises 14 residues. In germline, CDR1 is SGHRS, CDR2 YFSETQ. V was shortened by 0 bases and J by 4 bases, with 9 bases between the two germline ends. The CDR3 bases are TGCGCCAGCAGCTTGGGGGGGCACTCAGATACGCAGTATTTT. Translated, it gives CASSLGGHSDTQYF.

This clone was detected many times. The rearrangement uses TRBV19 and TRBJ1-4, with 7 nucleotides matching TRBD1. The CDR3 totals 15 residues. J gave up 7 bases and V 6 bases, and 11 bases lay outside the gene matches. CDR1 and CDR2 from the germline V gene are LNHDA and SQIVND (reference sequence). As DNA, the CDR3 is TGTGCCAGTAGGACCCTCCACAGGGGACGTGAAAAACTGTTTTTT. It translates to CASRTLHRGREKLFF.

The genes are TRBV7-9 and TRBJ2-1, with TRBD2 matching over 7 bases. Germline trimming cut 5 bases from V and 9 bases from J; bases unmatched to any gene: 7. This CDR3 contains 13 residues. Germline-derived CDR1 and CDR2 are SEHNR and FQNEAQ (reference sequence). CDR3 sequence: CASSPNTGGEQFF. In nucleotides, the CDR3 is TGTGCCAGCAGCCCTAATACGGGGGGTGAGCAGTTCTTC.

The CDR3 region has the DNA TGTGCCAGCAGTTTAAGAGTGGGCACCGGGGAGCTGTTTTTT. This sequence encodes CASSLRVGTGELFF. The rearrangement uses TRBV2 and TRBJ2-2; D is uncertain. Trimming left V 5 bases short and J 4 bases short, with 11 bases between. The CDR3 length is 14 residues. The germline CDR1 and CDR2 sequences are SNHLY and FYNNEI.